These 16 T cell receptor beta chains were all obtained from the same sample, sequenced in a study of T cell repertoires in cytomegalovirus infection. TCRdb itself ran the reads through MiXCR, one entry per CDR3 protein. The sample includes 130,000 or so distinct CDR3 sequences, 5.5% to 7% of them seen just once. The specimen sequenced was PBMCs. The receptor set was obtained from a human donor in good health (CMV status not recorded). Some clones in this sample may be carry-over from other donors' samples.

A word on this clonotype: A much larger clonotype is one base distant, so this may be a read error. The chain uses TRBV20-1 and TRBJ2-5; TRBD2 might be the D (6 bases). Trimming removed 0 bases at V and 0 bases at J, with 14 bases between. Germline V gene lookup returns CDR1 DFQATT and CDR2 SNEGSKA (reference sequence). This CDR3 contains 16 residues. CDR3 in amino acids: CSARDFLATYQETQYF. CDR3 sequence (DNA): TGCAGTGCTAGAGATTTCCTAGCGACGTACCAAGAGACCCAGTACTTC.

This clonotype has more than one count but fewer than ten. This chain uses TRBV7-2 with TRBJ2-7; D uncertain. CDR1 and CDR2 (germline): SGHTA, FQGNSA. CDR3 length equals 13 residues. V shed 3 bases and J shed 2 bases, with 8 bases lying between them. CDR3 residues: CASSLGTTYEQYF. In DNA form, the CDR3 reads TGTGCCAGCAGCTTGGGCACGACCTACGAGCAGTACTTC.

This clonotype showed up many times. V is TRBV7-8 and J is TRBJ2-5, with 15 bases fitting TRBD2. The germline V gene has CDR1 SGHVS and CDR2 FQNEAQ. The CDR3 is made up of 18 amino acids. J gave up 4 bases and V 5 bases, and 11 bases lay outside the gene matches. This chain's CDR3 is CASSPLGLAGGFGETQYF. The DNA of the CDR3 is TGTGCCAGCAGCCCCCTCGGACTAGCGGGGGGGTTTGGAGAGACCCAGTACTTC.

This clonotype was detected many times. The chain links TRBV7-8 to TRBJ2-6; TRBD1 agrees at 8 bases. V dropped 5 bases and J dropped 1; count of bases not matched to a gene: 10. This CDR3 is built from 18 residues. Germline lookup yields CDR1 SGHVS and CDR2 FQNEAQ. The DNA for the CDR3 is TGTGCCAGCAGCGCGGACAGGGCAATTTCTTCTGGGGCCAACGTCCTGACTTTC. Translation gives CASSADRAISSGANVLTF. The whole variable domain, remainder taken from reference TRBV7-8 and TRBJ2-6, is GAGVSQSPRYKVAKRGQDVALRCDPISGHVSLFWYQQALGQGPEFLTYFQNEAQLDKSGLPSDRFFAERPEGSVSTLKIQRTQQEDSAVYLCASSADRAISSGANVLTFGAGSRLTVL.

This clonotype was seen at least ten times. This chain uses TRBV6-1 with TRBJ1-1; 9 bases match TRBD1. In germline, CDR1 is MNHNS, CDR2 SASEGT. This CDR3 region has 16 residues. The J segment lost 5 bases and the V segment lost 6 bases, leaving 13 bases of the junction unmatched. The DNA for the CDR3 is TGTGCCAGCAGCAGCCAGTTGGACAGGGGTTTGACTGAAGCTTTCTTT. Its protein product is CASSSQLDRGLTEAFF.

The rearrangement joins TRBV7-8 to TRBJ2-7; D ambiguous. Germline V gene data show CDR1 as SGHVS and CDR2 as FQNEAQ. The CDR3 consists of 12 residues. Trimming removed 6 bases at V and 2 bases at J, with 8 bases between. This chain's CDR3 is CASSAAAYEQYF. The CDR3, as DNA: TGTGCCAGCAGTGCCGCAGCCTACGAGCAGTACTTC.

This clonotype showed up many times. The gene calls are TRBV7-9 and TRBJ1-1, with D unresolved. V dropped 5 bases and J dropped 4 bases, with 23 bases sitting between them. Germline V lookup: CDR1 SEHNR, CDR2 FQNEAQ (reference sequence). This CDR3 has 17 amino acids. The DNA of the CDR3 is TGTGCCAGCAGCCTCTTAGAACAACTCATTACTCCCACTGAAGCTTTCTTT. Translation: CASSLLEQLITPTEAFF.

This clonotype was observed a handful of times. The chain has TRBV14 and TRBJ1-5; D gene unclear. Germline V gives CDR1 SGHDN, CDR2 FVKESK. This CDR3 is 13 amino acids long. V lost 4 bases to trimming and J lost 11 bases, with 15 bases between them. The CDR3 nucleotides read TGTGCCAGCAGCCCGGGCCGCGGGGTTGCCCAGCATTTT. Protein: CASSPGRGVAQHF.

This clonotype occurred many times. The V call is TRBV7-2, the J call TRBJ1-3; D is uncertain. Per germline, CDR1 SGHTA and CDR2 FQGNSA. There are 16 residues in the CDR3. Between the trimmed V and J ends, which lost 1 base and 3 bases, there was a span of 13 bases. CDR3 coding DNA: TGTGCCAGCAGCTTAGGGGTGCCAGGACTTGGAAACACCATATATTTT. Residues: CASSLGVPGLGNTIYF. Combining the CDR3 with reference TRBV7-2 and TRBJ1-3 gives the whole variable domain GAGVSQSPSNKVTEKGKDVELRCDPISGHTALYWYRQSLGQGLEFLIYFQGNSAPDKSGLPSDRFSAERTGGSVSTLTIQRTQQEDSAVYLCASSLGVPGLGNTIYFGEGSWLTVV.

This clonotype appeared many times. The chain carries TRBV18 and TRBJ1-1; 7 bases are a match to TRBD1. J gave up 3 bases and V 4 bases, and 8 bases lay outside the gene matches. The CDR3 is 15 amino acids. The germline V gene encodes CDR1 KGHSH and CDR2 LQKENI. The DNA of the CDR3 is TGTGCCAGCTCACTCCGACAGGGAGAGGACACTGAAGCTTTCTTT. This translates into CASSLRQGEDTEAFF.

The table lists this clonotype with many counts. This rearrangement joins TRBV7-9 to TRBJ1-2; 9 bases are shared with TRBD1. J was trimmed by 8 bases and V by 4 bases; bases with no gene match: 5. The CDR3 totals 13 residues. Germline V gives CDR1 SEHNR, CDR2 FQNEAQ (reference sequence). The CDR3 DNA reads TGTGCCAGCAGCTCCCGACAGGGGGACGGCTACACCTTC. It encodes CASSSRQGDGYTF.

The rearrangement links TRBV12-3 or TRBV12-4 to TRBJ2-1; D is possibly TRBD1 (5 bases). The CDR3 length is 13 residues. V dropped 6 bases and J dropped 6 bases, with 12 bases sitting between them. The DNA of the CDR3 is TGTGCCAGCAGCATAGGGGATCGCAATGAGCAGTTCTTC. Residues: CASSIGDRNEQFF.

This clonotype was counted many times. This chain uses TRBV7-2 with TRBJ2-5; 15 bases are a match to TRBD2. Losses at the gene ends were 5 bases for V and 2 bases for J; bases not matched to a gene: 6. The CDR3 runs 17 residues. Germline V CDR1 and CDR2: SGHTA, FQGNSA. This CDR3 is CASSPGTSGGRQETQYF. For the CDR3, the DNA is TGTGCCAGCAGCCCAGGGACTAGCGGGGGGAGACAAGAGACCCAGTACTTC.

This clonotype occurred many times. The J gene is TRBJ1-1, the V gene TRBV20-1, with D perhaps matching TRBD1 (5 bases). V lost 5 bases and J 7 bases, leaving 8 bases between the germline ends. Germline CDR1 and CDR2: DFQATT and SNEGSKA (reference sequence). CDR3 length: 10 residues. The CDR3 loop reads CSAPGGEAFF. The CDR3 coding sequence is TGCAGTGCTCCCGGGGGTGAAGCTTTCTTT.

V gene TRBV6-6 combines with J gene TRBJ2-1; D is unclear. Trimming left V 5 bases short and J 7 bases short, with 15 bases between. CDR3 length: 14 residues. CDR1 MNHNY and CDR2 SVGAGI come from the germline V gene (reference sequence). This chain's CDR3 is CASSGVQIWNEQFF. The CDR3 region has the DNA TGTGCCAGCAGTGGAGTACAGATATGGAATGAGCAGTTCTTC.

This clonotype has ten or more counts. The gene calls are TRBV5-5 and TRBJ2-3; TRBD1 agrees at 10 bases. V was clipped by 4 bases and J by 0 bases; unmatched bases: 5. The CDR3 is 16 amino acids. Germline lookup yields CDR1 SGHKS and CDR2 YYEKEE (reference sequence). CDR3 amino acids: CASSQRTGGSTDTQYF. CDR3 in DNA: TGTGCCAGCAGCCAGCGGACAGGGGGAAGCACAGATACGCAGTATTTT. Combining the CDR3 with reference TRBV5-5 and TRBJ2-3 gives the whole variable domain DAGVTQSPTHLIKTRGQQVTLRCSPISGHKSVSWYQQVLGQGPQFIFQYYEKEERGRGNFPDRFSARQFPNYSSELNVNALLLGDSALYLCASSQRTGGSTDTQYFGPGTRLTVL.